This T cell receptor beta chain was recorded in a study of T cells in Graves' hyperthyroidism and ophthalmopathy. Study at large: Peripheral blood draws took place at initial diagnosis, ahead of any treatment.

No progression to ophthalmopathy during 18 months of follow-up defined stable disease. 9.5 to 10 ml fresh peripheral blood yielded the PBMCs. It was RNA transcripts that yielded the amplified TCR beta CDR3 regions. First-round RT-PCR targeting the TCR CDR3 was performed with the HTBI primer set. From the multiplex PCR reads, TCRdb called clonotypes with MiXCR, one entry per CDR3 protein. The table includes hundreds of thousands of distinct CDR3 sequences, over 35% detected once. The V and J ends lost 3 bases and 12 bases respectively, with 8 bases between them. The CDR3 loop spans 10 amino acids. CDR1 is SGHAT and CDR2 is FQDESV in the germline V gene (reference sequence). In the case of this clonotype: Its antigen is unidentified.

Overall study results and limits: A median around six months before onset, the model predicted ophthalmopathy.

The chain carries TRBV11-1 and TRBJ1-2, with D unresolved. Material for sequencing was blood. This TCR came from a man younger than 30 with Graves' hyperthyroidism. The CDR3 DNA is TGTGCCAGCAGCTTCCGGGTCCACACCTTC. Its translation: CASSFRVHTF.